One sample yielded the 29 T cell receptor beta chains listed below, sequenced in a study of technical replicates of blood from a few donors. This table comes from immunoSEQ multiplex PCR, and its TCRdb copy is limited to in-frame clones, with some not included. Here the sample spans about 97,000 clones, approximately 96% being singletons. Sequencing input: T cells isolated from PBMCs. The receptors stem from a human donor in good health.

V and J are TRBV11-2 and TRBJ1-2; TRBD1 matches 9 bases. CDR1 and CDR2 from the germline V gene are SGHAT and FQNNGV. V lost 4 bases to trimming and J lost 8 bases; unmatched junction nucleotides: 11. The CDR3 is 15 residues long. The CDR3 region has the DNA TGTGCCAGCAGCTCGGCCCGGGACAGGGATGGCGGCTACACCTTC. Its protein is CASSSARDRDGGYTF.

The rearrangement uses TRBV30 and TRBJ1-5; D is perhaps TRBD1 (6 bases). The germline gives CDR1 GTSNPN, CDR2 SVGIG (reference sequence). V lost 1 base and J 6 bases, leaving 13 bases between the germline ends. The CDR3 contains 14 residues. CDR3: CAWSGTEAGQPQHF. DNA for the CDR3: TGTGCCTGGAGTGGGACAGAGGCGGGTCAGCCCCAGCATTTT.

The chain is built from TRBV7-2 and TRBJ2-3, with D perhaps TRBD1 (5 bases). In germline, CDR1 is SGHTA, CDR2 FQGNSA. The V and J ends lost 8 bases and 0 bases respectively, with 9 bases between them. The CDR3 is 13 amino acids. The CDR3 sequence is CASQGSSTDTQYF. The CDR3 DNA sequence: TGTGCCAGCCAGGGTTCTAGCACAGATACGCAGTATTTT.

The chain is built from TRBV9 and TRBJ2-1, with 9 bases aligning to TRBD1. This CDR3 has 15 residues. V gave up 5 bases and J gave up 13 bases; unmatched junction bases: 16. Germline V gene data show CDR1 as SGDLS and CDR2 as YYNGEE. CDR3 amino acids: CASSETGTGKNTQFF. The CDR3 nucleotides are TGTGCCAGCAGTGAGACCGGGACAGGGAAGAATACTCAGTTCTTC.

CDR3 protein: CASSLSGPNTEAFF. The CDR3 coding sequence is TGTGCCAGCAGCTTATCAGGGCCGAACACTGAAGCTTTCTTT. This chain joins TRBV7-3 and TRBJ1-1, with a tentative D call TRBD1 (5 bases). CDR1 is SGHTA, CDR2 FQGTGA, per germline. The length of the CDR3 is 14 residues. Trimming stripped 2 bases from V and 1 base from J, with 8 bases between.

The chain uses TRBV14 and TRBJ2-1; TRBD1 matches 7 bases. The CDR3 loop spans 16 amino acids. Germline values: CDR1 SGHDN, CDR2 FVKESK. V dropped 2 bases and J dropped 2; count of bases not matched to a gene: 6. In nucleotides, the CDR3 is TGTGCCAGCAGCCAAACTAGGACAGGAACCTACAATGAGCAGTTCTTC. Its translation: CASSQTRTGTYNEQFF.

The chain links TRBV28 to TRBJ2-7; possibly TRBD1 for D (5 bases). Between the trimmed V and J ends, which lost 5 bases and 2 bases, there was a span of 10 bases. The CDR3 has 13 residues. From germline, CDR1 is MDHEN and CDR2 SYDVKM. CDR3 sequence: CASSPTEPYEQYF. CDR3 nucleotide sequence: TGTGCCAGCAGTCCGACAGAACCCTACGAGCAGTACTTC.

V gene TRBV7-3 combines with J gene TRBJ2-3; TRBD2 agrees at 12 bases. Germline V gene lookup returns CDR1 SGHTA and CDR2 FQGTGA. V dropped 5 bases and J dropped 7; count of bases not matched to a gene: 7. This CDR3 has 15 residues. The CDR3 sequence is CASSILAGGPYTQYF. DNA for the CDR3: TGTGCCAGCAGCATCCTAGCGGGAGGGCCGTATACGCAGTATTTT.

The genes are TRBV11-3 and TRBJ2-2; D may be TRBD1 (5 bases). Trimming cost V 0 bases and J 5 bases, with 16 bases left between them. The CDR3 covers 17 residues. In germline, CDR1 is SGHNT, CDR2 YENEEA. In DNA, the CDR3 is TGTGCCAGCAGCTTAGATCTAGGGGTTTTGCGTACCGGGGAGCTGTTTTTT. Translation: CASSLDLGVLRTGELFF.

This chain links TRBV7-3 with TRBJ2-3, with 7 nucleotides matching TRBD2. The germline V gene encodes CDR1 SGHTA and CDR2 FQGTGA. Germline trimming cut 5 bases from V and 0 bases from J; bases unmatched to any gene: 2. This CDR3 is built from 14 residues. For the CDR3, the DNA is TGTGCCAGCAGCCTAGCGGCTAGCACAGATACGCAGTATTTT. It yields the protein CASSLAASTDTQYF.

The chain couples TRBV29-1 to TRBJ2-7; possible D gene TRBD1, 5 bases. Germline assignment: CDR1 SQVTM and CDR2 ANQGSEA. Trimming stripped 4 bases from V and 0 bases from J, with 10 bases between. This CDR3 has 13 residues. The CDR3 loop is CSVAIGASYEQYF. The CDR3 coding sequence is TGCAGCGTTGCGATTGGGGCCTCCTACGAGCAGTACTTC.

This chain links TRBV4-1 with TRBJ1-1; D is unresolved. The CDR3 totals 16 residues. Deletions cut 0 bases from V and 2 bases from J, with 13 bases between. Germline loops: CDR1 MGHRA, CDR2 YSYEKL. CDR3 nucleotides: TGCGCCAGCAGCCAAGAAGGGTACGGGAGAAACACTGAAGCTTTCTTT. It yields the protein CASSQEGYGRNTEAFF.

In its sample, this clone was seen a few times. CDR3 sequence: CAWNQGLMNTEAFF. DNA for the CDR3: TGTGCCTGGAACCAGGGGCTTATGAACACTGAAGCTTTCTTT. The chain is built from TRBV30 and TRBJ1-1, with a tentative D call TRBD1 (6 bases). Per germline, CDR1 GTSNPN and CDR2 SVGIG (reference sequence). The CDR3 extends over 14 amino acids. The V end lost 4 bases, the J end lost 0 bases, and 12 bases lay between the germline ends.

This chain joins TRBV6-5 and TRBJ2-2; D may be TRBD2 (5 bases). The CDR3 consists of 13 residues. Germline CDR1 reads MNHEY; CDR2 reads SVGAGI. The V end lost 5 bases, the J end lost 7 bases, and 11 bases lay between the germline ends. The CDR3 reads CASSTGGDGELFF. CDR3 in DNA: TGTGCCAGCAGTACCGGAGGCGACGGGGAGCTGTTTTTT.

The chain couples TRBV2 to TRBJ2-1, with 11 positions matching TRBD2. V trimming: 9 bases; J trimming: 4 bases; junction bases outside the gene matches: 8. This CDR3 region has 15 residues. Germline lookup yields CDR1 SNHLY and CDR2 FYNNEI. This chain's CDR3 is CARAAGTSGYNEQFF. The CDR3 DNA reads as TGTGCCAGAGCAGCCGGGACTAGCGGATACAATGAGCAGTTCTTC.

The V and J genes are TRBV7-2 and TRBJ2-6; tentatively, D is TRBD1 (6 bases). Germline V CDR1 and CDR2: SGHTA, FQGNSA. This CDR3 spans 17 amino acids. With 1 base removed from V and 0 bases from J, the gap between germline ends came to 10 bases. The CDR3: CASSLDAGASGANVLTF. DNA of the CDR3: TGTGCCAGCAGCTTAGACGCAGGGGCCTCTGGGGCCAACGTCCTGACTTTC.

The rearrangement links TRBV11-2 to TRBJ2-3, with 7 bases lining up with TRBD1. Germline V gene data show CDR1 as SGHAT and CDR2 as FQNNGV. V shed 2 bases and J 5 bases; nucleotides not matched to a gene: 13. The CDR3 is made up of 17 amino acids. CDR3 nucleotide sequence: TGTGCCAGCAGCTTAAATAAGAACTCACAGGGGAAAGATACGCAGTATTTT. Translation gives CASSLNKNSQGKDTQYF.

This rearrangement joins TRBV6-5 to TRBJ1-2; D possibly corresponds to TRBD1 (5 bases). Trimming pared 2 bases from V and 3 bases from J, leaving 7 bases between. The germline CDR1 and CDR2 sequences are MNHEY and SVGAGI. The CDR3 length is 13 residues. Here the CDR3 DNA reads TGTGCCAGCAGTTACGTAGGGGACTATGGCTACACCTTC. It translates to CASSYVGDYGYTF.

This clone was seen once. The rearrangement uses TRBV19 and TRBJ2-1; 7 bases fit TRBD2. Trimming took 3 bases from V and 9 from J; bases not matched to a gene: 11. The CDR3 length is 15 residues. Germline CDR1 is LNHDA and CDR2 is SQIVND (reference sequence). The CDR3 spells CASSILAGENSEQFF. In DNA form, the CDR3 reads TGTGCCAGTAGTATTTTGGCGGGAGAGAATAGTGAGCAGTTCTTC. Using reference TRBV19 and TRBJ2-1 for the parts outside the CDR3, the full variable domain is DGGITQSPKYLFRKEGQNVTLSCEQNLNHDAMYWYRQDPGQGLRLIYYSQIVNDFQKGDIAEGYSVSREKKESFPLTVTSAQKNPTAFYLCASSILAGENSEQFFGPGTRLTVL.

Only a few counts were recorded for this clone. This rearrangement joins TRBV7-9 to TRBJ1-1; 7 positions match TRBD1. The CDR3 has 15 residues. Germline-derived CDR1 and CDR2 are SEHNR and FQNEAQ (reference sequence). Trimming at V came to 5 bases and at J to 4 bases, leaving 10 bases not matched to a gene. CDR3 nucleotide sequence: TGTGCCAGCAGCCCCAACAGGGGAGGAGTCACTGAAGCTTTCTTT. Its translation is CASSPNRGGVTEAFF.

V and J are TRBV5-1 and TRBJ2-7; 10 bases line up with TRBD1. The CDR3 runs 15 residues. Trimming took 2 bases from V and 4 from J; bases not matched to a gene: 6. Germline V lookup: CDR1 SGHRS, CDR2 YFSETQ. The CDR3 region has the DNA TGCGCCAGCAGCTTAGGGACAGGGGCAACATACGAGCAGTACTTC. Residues: CASSLGTGATYEQYF.

The chain joins TRBV28 to TRBJ1-2; TRBD1 agrees at 10 bases. After removal of 7 bases from V and 0 bases from J, the junction contained 14 bases not matched to a gene. The CDR3 is 18 amino acids. Per the germline V gene, CDR1 is MDHEN and CDR2 is SYDVKM. The CDR3 is CASNFPVGTGATNYGYTF. The CDR3, as DNA: TGTGCCAGCAACTTCCCAGTCGGGACAGGGGCCACTAACTATGGCTACACCTTC.

The chain links TRBV9 to TRBJ2-2; 12 bases are a match to TRBD2. Germline loops: CDR1 SGDLS, CDR2 YYNGEE. The CDR3 is 16 amino acids. V was clipped by 0 bases and J by 4 bases; unmatched bases: 1. In DNA, the CDR3 is TGTGCCAGCAGCGTAGCTAGCGGGAGGGCCACCGGGGAGCTGTTTTTT. Its translation: CASSVASGRATGELFF. Based on the CDR3 plus reference TRBV9 and TRBJ2-2, the full variable domain is DSGVTQTPKHLITATGQRVTLRCSPRSGDLSVYWYQQSLDQGLQFLIQYYNGEERAKGNILERFSAQQFPDLHSELNLSSLELGDSALYFCASSVASGRATGELFFGEGSRLTVL.

The V gene is TRBV7-9, the J gene TRBJ2-5; maybe TRBD1 (6 bases). The germline CDR1 and CDR2 sequences are SEHNR and FQNEAQ (reference sequence). V lost 10 bases and J 4 bases, leaving 13 bases between the germline ends. The CDR3 runs 12 residues. The CDR3 sequence: CATEQGLETQYF. The CDR3 region has the DNA TGTGCCACCGAACAGGGTTTAGAGACCCAGTACTTC.

This clone was detected a few times. The J gene is TRBJ1-1, the V gene TRBV19; a weak D match, TRBD1 (5 bases). The germline V gene encodes CDR1 LNHDA and CDR2 SQIVND (reference sequence). This CDR3 has 12 residues. V was pared by 5 bases and J by 2 bases, with 6 bases between. CDR3 DNA: TGTGCCAGTAGTCAGGGAAACACTGAAGCTTTCTTT. Protein: CASSQGNTEAFF.

The gene calls are TRBV7-2 and TRBJ2-2; D remains unclear. Trimming removed 1 base from V and 6 bases from J, with 12 bases in between. The CDR3 totals 15 residues. CDR1 is SGHTA and CDR2 is FQGNSA in the germline V gene. The CDR3 region has the DNA TGTGCCAGCAGCTTAGTAATCGGAGACTCCGGGGAGCTGTTTTTT. Translated: CASSLVIGDSGELFF. Based on the CDR3 plus reference TRBV7-2 and TRBJ2-2, the full variable domain is GAGVSQSPSNKVTEKGKDVELRCDPISGHTALYWYRQSLGQGLEFLIYFQGNSAPDKSGLPSDRFSAERTGGSVSTLTIQRTQQEDSAVYLCASSLVIGDSGELFFGEGSRLTVL.

Note on this clone: This CDR3 is also generated by other DNA sequences in the sample. The chain uses TRBV19 and TRBJ1-1; D uncertain. Germline CDR1 is LNHDA and CDR2 is SQIVND (reference sequence). Trimming pared 3 bases from V and 1 base from J, leaving 6 bases between. CDR3 length: 13 amino acids. CDR3: CASSIGENTEAFF. DNA for the CDR3: TGTGCCAGTAGTATCGGGGAGAACACTGAAGCTTTCTTT.

This chain joins TRBV7-2 and TRBJ1-1; 8 bases fit TRBD1. The CDR3 runs 15 residues. Per germline, CDR1 SGHTA and CDR2 FQGNSA. Losses at the gene ends were 6 bases for V and 0 bases for J; bases not matched to a gene: 6. The CDR3 is CASSPTGGLNTEAFF. CDR3 nucleotides: TGTGCCAGCAGTCCCACAGGGGGGCTGAACACTGAAGCTTTCTTT.

The CDR3 here is CASITGNSNQPQHF. CDR3 sequence (DNA): TGTGCCAGCATTACAGGGAATAGCAATCAGCCCCAGCATTTT. The chain uses TRBV6-1 and TRBJ1-5; D perhaps matches TRBD1 (6 bases). There are 14 residues in the CDR3. Trimming removed 7 bases from V and 0 bases from J, with 10 bases in between. CDR1 MNHNS and CDR2 SASEGT come from the germline V gene.